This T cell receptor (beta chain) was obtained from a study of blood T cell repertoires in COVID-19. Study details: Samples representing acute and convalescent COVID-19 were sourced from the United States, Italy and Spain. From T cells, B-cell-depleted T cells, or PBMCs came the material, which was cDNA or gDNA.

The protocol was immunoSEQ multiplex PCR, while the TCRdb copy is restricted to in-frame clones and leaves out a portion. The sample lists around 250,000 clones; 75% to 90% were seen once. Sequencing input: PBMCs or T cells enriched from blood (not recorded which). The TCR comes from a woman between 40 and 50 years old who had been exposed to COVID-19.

DNA of the CDR3: TGTGCCAGCCAGACAGGGGGCTATATGGAGACCCAGTACTTC. Translating gives CASQTGGYMETQYF. This sequence joins TRBV5-5 and TRBJ2-5, with TRBD1 matching 10 bases. The V gene end was trimmed by 7 bases and the J gene end by 5 bases; junction bases not matched to a gene: 8. CDR1 is SGHKS and CDR2 is YYEKEE in the germline V gene (reference sequence). This CDR3 has 14 amino acids.